The 11 T cell receptor beta chains below come from one sample, sequenced in a study of regulatory T cells in long-lasting Graves disease. Arm-PCR of CDR3 regions with iRepertoire HTBI primers generated TCR beta libraries. TCRdb re-derived calls from the multiplex PCR reads in MiXCR, one entry per CDR3 protein. The table shows 350,000 to 450,000 distinct CDR3 sequences, with 16% occurring only once. Stated time point: newly diagnosed GD, antithyroid drugs for less than 3 months. RNA extracted from PBMCs served as the sequencing template. These data are also associated with another study on T cells in Graves' hyperthyroidism and ophthalmopathy.

The specimen was peripheral blood mononuclear cells (PBMCs), collected at new diagnosis, from a patient treated with antithyroid drugs. These TCRs come from a man aged 35 to 55 with Graves disease.

Here the CDR3 DNA reads TGTGCCAGCAGCCGAGACCCTGGGCGCTTGGGTACCGGGGAGCTGTTTTTT. This translates into CASSRDPGRLGTGELFF. V gene TRBV5-4 combines with J gene TRBJ2-2; D is undetermined. In germline, CDR1 is SGHNT, CDR2 YYREEE (reference sequence). CDR3 length equals 17 residues. With 4 bases removed from V and 5 bases from J, the gap between germline ends came to 21 bases.

This clonotype was counted ten times or more. The chain carries TRBV10-3 and TRBJ1-2; D gene uncertain. V lost 6 bases and J lost 2, with 16 bases in between. This CDR3 region has 15 residues. Germline V gives CDR1 ENHRY, CDR2 SYGVKD. CDR3 sequence: CAIRENDNPNYGYTF. DNA for the CDR3: TGTGCCATCAGAGAAAATGACAACCCAAACTATGGCTACACCTTC.

This clonotype turned up a few times. The J gene is TRBJ1-6, the V gene TRBV3-1; 10 nucleotides align to TRBD1. V was clipped by 4 bases and J by 9 bases; unmatched bases: 6. This CDR3 contains 15 residues. Germline V gene lookup returns CDR1 LGHDT and CDR2 YNNKEL (reference sequence). The CDR3 here is CASSPSGTGVSPLHF. The DNA of the CDR3 is TGTGCCAGCAGCCCCTCCGGGACAGGGGTTTCACCCCTCCACTTT.

This clonotype came up a few times. The chain joins TRBV20-1 to TRBJ2-5; TRBD1 is a possible D gene (6 bases). The tail of the sequence fits TRBJ2-7 better, so the J call may be wrong. This CDR3 is 14 amino acids long. Germline V CDR1 and CDR2: DFQATT, SNEGSKA (reference sequence). Here the CDR3 reads CSARDQRGGYEQYF. CDR3 coding DNA: TGCAGTGCTAGAGATCAGAGAGGGGGATACGAGCAGTACTTC.

The chain joins TRBV6-1 to TRBJ1-3; D may be TRBD1 (6 bases). The germline V gene encodes CDR1 MNHNS and CDR2 SASEGT. The V end was cut by 7 bases, the J end by 3 bases, with 10 bases between. This CDR3 is built from 13 residues. In nucleotides, the CDR3 is TGTGCCAGCACTAGGGGGTTTGGAAACACCATATATTTT. It translates to CASTRGFGNTIYF.

The chain carries TRBV7-7 and TRBJ2-5, with D maybe TRBD2 (6 bases). V gave up 5 bases and J gave up 4 bases, with 20 bases separating them. Germline lookup yields CDR1 SSHAT and CDR2 FNYEAQ (reference sequence). This CDR3 comprises 16 residues. The CDR3 DNA reads TGTGCCAGCAGCCACGGAGGGGCTACCTCCACAGAGACCCAGTACTTC. Translated: CASSHGGATSTETQYF.

About this clonotype itself: A much larger clone is a single base away; this may be a read error. The chain employs TRBV20-1 and TRBJ2-7; 7 positions match TRBD1. The CDR3 contains 13 residues. The trim removed 6 bases at V and 2 bases at J, leaving 7 bases unmatched. CDR1 is DFQATT and CDR2 is SNEGSKA in the germline V gene (reference sequence). The CDR3 bases are TGCAGTGCGCCATCGACAGGGCCCTACGAGCAGTACTTC. This encodes CSAPSTGPYEQYF.

The J gene is TRBJ2-2, the V gene TRBV7-3, with D possibly being TRBD1 (6 bases). The germline V and J ends were trimmed by 4 bases and 7 bases, with 10 bases remaining between them. CDR3 length: 13 amino acids. CDR1 and CDR2 from the germline V gene are SGHTA and FQGTGA. The chain's CDR3 is CASSWTVDGELFF. For the CDR3, the DNA is TGTGCCAGCAGCTGGACAGTTGACGGGGAGCTGTTTTTT.

This chain connects TRBV2 to TRBJ2-2; 9 positions agree with TRBD2. The germline CDR1 and CDR2 sequences are SNHLY and FYNNEI. This CDR3 region has 20 residues. The V gene end was trimmed by 4 bases and the J gene end by 1 base; junction bases not matched to a gene: 16. The CDR3 nucleotides are TGTGCCAGCAGTGTTCCCCGGACTAGCGTGACGCTAGGGAACACCGGGGAGCTGTTTTTT. This encodes CASSVPRTSVTLGNTGELFF.

About this clonotype itself: Just one base apart from a much larger clone, this may be a read error. Given the absence of the conserved phenylalanine or tryptophan at the CDR3 end, a read error is likely. The rearrangement joins TRBV3-1 to TRBJ1-2; D unclear. CDR3 size: 13 residues. Trimming removed 1 base from V and 6 bases from J, with 9 bases in between. The V gene's germline CDR1 is LGHDT and CDR2 YNNKEL (reference sequence). The CDR3 nucleotides read TGTGCCAGCAGCCAAGCCTCCGGCAATGGCTACACCCTC. This encodes CASSQASGNGYTL.

This clonotype was seen only a few times. The V gene is TRBV7-3, the J gene TRBJ2-2; D possibly corresponds to TRBD2 (5 bases). Germline V gene sequence: CDR1 SGHTA, CDR2 FQGTGA. V was trimmed by 0 bases and J by 8 bases, leaving 10 bases between them. This CDR3 is 14 amino acids long. The CDR3 DNA is TGTGCCAGCAGCTTAACAAGAAGGGAGGGGGAGCTGTTTTTT. Residues: CASSLTRREGELFF. Full variable domain (missing parts from reference TRBV7-3 and TRBJ2-2): GAGVSQTPSNKVTEKGKYVELRCDPISGHTALYWYRQSLGQGPEFLIYFQGTGAADDSGLPNDRFFAVRPEGSVSTLKIQRTERGDSAVYLCASSLTRREGELFFGEGSRLTVL.